This TCR beta chain appears in the sequencing data of a study of cytomegalovirus exposure and HLA in healthy donors. Points from the study as a whole: After further analysis at a later stage, 15,000 to 20,000 TCR beta sequences were associated with HLA alleles at 0.05 false discovery rate. Later analysis indicated greater clonal expansion among HLA-associated TCR beta chains than among equally common other chains. Sequencing depth across donors, presence/absence analyses assumed, was roughly uniform.

13 Jbeta primers and 60 Vbeta primers were used for the PCR. Here immunoSEQ multiplex PCR was the method, and the copy in TCRdb shows in-frame clones only, minus some. The table lists 100,000 or so clones, 70% of them singletons. Remarks on this clone: What it recognizes is unknown.

The CDR3 loop spans 13 amino acids. CDR1 and CDR2 (germline): LGHNA, YNFKEQ. Deletions cut 0 bases from V and 3 bases from J, with 6 bases between. The rearrangement links TRBV4-2 to TRBJ2-7; D is ambiguous. Sequenced sample: PBMCs. This receptor was identified in a man between 40 and 49 years old in good health and CMV-seropositive. The DNA of the CDR3 is TGTGCCAGCAGCCAAGATGGAGTCTACGAGCAGTACTTC. Translation: CASSQDGVYEQYF.